These 27 T cell receptor beta chains were sequenced from one sample in a study of blood T cell repertoires in COVID-19. Data came from immunoSEQ multiplex PCR; TCRdb stores just in-frame clones and leaves some out. Here the sample spans a few hundred thousand clones, about 85% being singletons. Material: peripheral blood. Receptor source: a human donor with COVID-19, enrolled during active disease. The donor label of this sample is uncertain.

V gene TRBV7-2 combines with J gene TRBJ2-7; TRBD1 aligns across 9 bases. V shed 3 bases and J 7 bases; nucleotides not matched to a gene: 7. Germline V lookup: CDR1 SGHTA, CDR2 FQGNSA. CDR3 length: 14 residues. CDR3 amino acids: CASSFLGQGGEQYF. CDR3 nucleotide sequence: TGTGCCAGCAGCTTCCTGGGACAGGGAGGGGAGCAGTACTTC.

This clone has just one count. The CDR3, as DNA: TGTGCCAGCAGTTTCGAACGCGGCTATAATTCACCCCTCCACTTT. It encodes CASSFERGYNSPLHF. This chain uses TRBV28 with TRBJ1-6, with D uncertain. The CDR3 loop spans 15 amino acids. Trimming stripped 3 bases from V and 3 bases from J, with 9 bases between. CDR1 and CDR2 (germline): MDHEN, SYDVKM.

This sequence joins TRBV6-5 and TRBJ1-1; D is unclear. V lost 6 bases and J 0 bases, leaving 11 bases between the germline ends. Germline values: CDR1 MNHEY, CDR2 SVGAGI. The CDR3 runs to 14 residues. CDR3 DNA: TGTGCCAGCAGGACCCCAGGTGTGAACACTGAAGCTTTCTTT. As protein: CASRTPGVNTEAFF.

V usage is TRBV11-2 and J usage is TRBJ1-3; TRBD1 is a possible D gene (6 bases). Deletions cut 1 base from V and 6 bases from J, with 19 bases between. The CDR3 covers 17 residues. Germline CDR1 and CDR2: SGHAT and FQNNGV. The CDR3 nucleotides read TGTGCCAGCAGCTTAGGGCCCCAGGGGCTTTTGGCAAACACCATATATTTT. Translating gives CASSLGPQGLLANTIYF.

V usage is TRBV27 and J usage is TRBJ1-2; TRBD1 matches at 10 bases. CDR1 and CDR2 (germline): MNHEY, SMNVEV (reference sequence). V lost 5 bases to trimming and J lost 2 bases; unmatched junction nucleotides: 11. The CDR3 length is 17 residues. CDR3 loop: CASSPSRDRGINYGYTF. CDR3 DNA sequence: TGTGCCAGCAGTCCCTCCCGGGACAGGGGCATCAACTATGGCTACACCTTC.

V is TRBV12-5 and J is TRBJ1-5; D call uncertain. Germline V lookup: CDR1 LGHNT, CDR2 FRNRAP. The V and J ends lost 1 base and 3 bases respectively, with 4 bases between them. The CDR3 is 13 residues long. CDR3 in DNA: TGTGCTAGTGGTTTGGAGCACAATCAGCCCCAGCATTTT. It codes for CASGLEHNQPQHF.

V gene TRBV7-6 combines with J gene TRBJ2-5, with D maybe TRBD1 (6 bases). The CDR3 loop spans 15 amino acids. Looked up from germline, CDR1 is SGHVS and CDR2 is FNYEAQ. The V gene lost 2 bases and the J gene lost 5 bases, with 15 bases spanning the gap. The CDR3 DNA is TGTGCCAGCAGCTTAATGGGGGAGAGGGGGGAGACCCAGTACTTC. It is translated as CASSLMGERGETQYF.

V usage is TRBV18 and J usage is TRBJ1-1; D is perhaps TRBD1 (5 bases). Trimming stripped 2 bases from V and 6 bases from J, with 16 bases between. The V gene's germline CDR1 is KGHSH and CDR2 LQKENI. The CDR3 runs to 15 residues. The chain's CDR3 is CASSPMISGEAEAFF. CDR3 DNA: TGTGCCAGCTCACCAATGATATCGGGGGAGGCTGAAGCTTTCTTT.

This chain links TRBV6-5 with TRBJ1-6; maybe TRBD1 (6 bases). CDR1 is MNHEY, CDR2 SVGAGI, per germline. Trimming shortened V by 11 bases and J by 5 bases, and 13 bases separated the two germline ends. The CDR3 is 13 residues long. Here the CDR3 reads CAGRTADNSPLHF. The CDR3 region has the DNA TGTGCCGGTAGGACAGCGGATAATTCACCCCTCCACTTT.

The chain combines TRBV30 with TRBJ1-6, with D perhaps TRBD1 (6 bases). Germline V CDR1 and CDR2: GTSNPN, SVGIG (reference sequence). V shed 7 bases and J shed 8 bases, with 15 bases lying between them. The CDR3 is made up of 13 amino acids. CDR3 region: CASSGGADSPLHF. DNA of the CDR3: TGTGCCTCCTCCGGGGGGGCGGATTCACCCCTCCACTTT.

This rearrangement joins TRBV29-1 to TRBJ1-1; 10 bases agree with TRBD1. CDR3 length: 11 amino acids. CDR1 SQVTM and CDR2 ANQGSEA come from the germline V gene. The V and J ends lost 7 bases and 8 bases, in that order; junction bases with no gene match: 4. CDR3 region: CSGQGALEAFF. DNA for the CDR3: TGCAGCGGACAGGGGGCCCTCGAAGCTTTCTTT.

J is TRBJ1-1 and V is TRBV9; 7 nucleotides match TRBD1. Unmatched junction bases numbered 9, after V lost 3 bases and J lost 4 bases. Germline CDR1 reads SGDLS; CDR2 reads YYNGEE. The CDR3 is 15 residues long. The CDR3 bases are TGTGCCAGCAGCGAACTCGGGACAGCGGGCACTGAAGCTTTCTTT. Translated: CASSELGTAGTEAFF.

V is TRBV21-1 and J is TRBJ2-2; the D call TRBD2 from the table was never checked on the DNA. TRBV21-1 is noted as a pseudogene. The CDR3 spans 15 residues. The DNA for the CDR3 is TGTGCCAGCAGCAAATCGTTCCCGGGCACCGGGGAGCTGTTTTTT. The encoded protein is CASSKSFPGTGELFF.

The CDR3 reads CASSPTQGRYPYEQYF. The CDR3 DNA sequence: TGTGCCAGCAGCCCTACCCAGGGCAGATATCCCTACGAGCAGTACTTC. This chain connects TRBV5-6 to TRBJ2-7; D perhaps matches TRBD1 (5 bases). Germline CDR1 SGHDT, CDR2 YYEEEE. This CDR3 is 16 amino acids long. Trimming took 4 bases from V and 2 from J, leaving 19 bases between them.

The V and J genes are TRBV5-1 and TRBJ1-5, with D hard to call. V was trimmed by 0 bases and J by 5 bases, leaving 12 bases between them. Germline V gene lookup returns CDR1 SGHRS and CDR2 YFSETQ. The CDR3 spans 15 residues. The CDR3: CASSLEPRSDQPQHF. Written as DNA, the CDR3 is TGCGCCAGCAGCTTGGAACCCAGGTCGGATCAGCCCCAGCATTTT.

The genes are TRBV10-2 and TRBJ2-4, with 9 positions matching TRBD2. Germline CDR1 is WSHSY and CDR2 is SAAADI. The CDR3 consists of 16 residues. V shed 3 bases, J shed 10 bases, and the junction held 13 bases outside the gene matches. CDR3 coding DNA: TGCGCCAGCAGTGATTCTAGCGGGAAGCCCCGGGCGATTCAGTACTTC. It codes for CASSDSSGKPRAIQYF.

This sequence joins TRBV30 and TRBJ1-2; 12 bases are shared with TRBD1. Unmatched junction bases numbered 7, after V lost 6 bases and J lost 8 bases. Germline CDR1 GTSNPN, CDR2 SVGIG (reference sequence). The CDR3 has 13 amino acids. This chain's CDR3 is CACGTGGAGGYTF. The CDR3 DNA follows: TGTGCCTGCGGGACAGGGGGCGCGGGAGGCTACACCTTC. Complete variable domain (other parts from reference TRBV30 and TRBJ1-2): SQTIHQWPATLVQPVGSPLSLECTVEGTSNPNLYWYRQAAGRGLQLLFYSVGIGQISSEVPQNLSASRPQDRQFILSSKKLLLSDSGFYLCACGTGGAGGYTFGSGTRLTVV.

The chain uses TRBV3-1 (or the pseudogene TRBV3-2) and TRBJ2-5; D remains unclear. CDR3 size: 13 residues. CDR1 is LGHDT, CDR2 YNNKEL, per germline (reference sequence). V was cut by 0 bases and J by 7 bases, with 9 bases left in between. CDR3 in amino acids: CASSQEATGTQYF. In nucleotides, the CDR3 is TGTGCCAGCAGCCAAGAGGCGACGGGGACCCAGTACTTC.

The genes are TRBV14 and TRBJ2-7, with 8 bases lining up with TRBD1. V shed 3 bases, J shed 6 bases, and the junction held 4 bases outside the gene matches. Germline loops: CDR1 SGHDN, CDR2 FVKESK. The CDR3 sequence is 13 residues long. The CDR3 here is CASSQGQVFEQYF. CDR3 sequence (DNA): TGTGCCAGCAGCCAGGGACAGGTATTCGAGCAGTACTTC. Full variable domain (rest looked up from reference TRBV14 and TRBJ2-7): EAGVTQFPSHSVIEKGQTVTLRCDPISGHDNLYWYRRVMGKEIKFLLHFVKESKQDESGMPNNRFLAERTGGTYSTLKVQPAELEDSGVYFCASSQGQVFEQYFGPGTRLTVT.

The chain combines TRBV2 with TRBJ2-5; D is possibly TRBD1 (5 bases). The CDR3 has 13 amino acids. V lost 7 bases and J lost 5, with 14 bases in between. The germline CDR1 and CDR2 sequences are SNHLY and FYNNEI. The CDR3 coding sequence is TGTGCCAGCACTAAACGGACACGGGAGACCCAGTACTTC. Amino acids: CASTKRTRETQYF.

V usage is TRBV6-5 and J usage is TRBJ2-1; 7 bases align to TRBD1. Germline V gene sequence: CDR1 MNHEY, CDR2 SVGAGI. V dropped 4 bases and J dropped 8; count of bases not matched to a gene: 11. The CDR3 has 15 residues. The CDR3 is CASSSTGSVGDEQFF. The DNA for the CDR3 is TGTGCCAGCAGTTCGACAGGGAGCGTCGGGGATGAGCAGTTCTTC.

The chain is built from TRBV4-2 and TRBJ2-1, with 8 bases that match TRBD2. There are 16 residues in the CDR3. Germline CDR1 is LGHNA and CDR2 is YNFKEQ. Trimming at V came to 5 bases and at J to 1 base, leaving 7 bases not matched to a gene. The CDR3 protein is CASSTQGGGSYNEQFF. DNA of the CDR3: TGTGCCAGCAGCACCCAGGGCGGGGGGTCCTACAATGAGCAGTTCTTC.

A remark on this clone: The sample carries other DNA sequences with the same CDR3. V and J are TRBV5-1 and TRBJ2-1; 8 bases map to TRBD1. V was pared by 5 bases and J by 0 bases, with 4 bases of the junction left unmatched. CDR1 is SGHRS and CDR2 is YFSETQ in the germline V gene. The CDR3 runs 15 residues. CDR3 amino acids: CASSFGQGSYNEQFF. The CDR3 coding sequence is TGCGCCAGCAGTTTCGGACAGGGCTCCTACAATGAGCAGTTCTTC.

The rearrangement joins TRBV2 to TRBJ1-6, with 9 positions matching TRBD1. There are 14 residues in the CDR3. Germline V lookup: CDR1 SNHLY, CDR2 FYNNEI. V trimming: 7 bases; J trimming: 7 bases; junction bases outside the gene matches: 5. The CDR3 DNA sequence: TGTGCCAGCAAGCCGGGACAGGGAAATTCACCCCTCCACTTT. Translation gives CASKPGQGNSPLHF.

The chain employs TRBV6-5 and TRBJ1-4; no firm D call. Germline CDR1 MNHEY, CDR2 SVGAGI. Trimming left V 8 bases short and J 3 bases short, with 13 bases between. This CDR3 has 14 amino acids. The CDR3 loop is CASGGTAANEKLFF. The DNA for the CDR3 is TGTGCCAGCGGCGGAACGGCTGCTAATGAAAAACTGTTTTTT.

The J gene is TRBJ1-6, the V gene TRBV10-2; no reliable D call. Trimming removed 3 bases at V and 0 bases at J, with 6 bases between. The CDR3 runs to 15 residues. From germline, CDR1 is WSHSY and CDR2 SAAADI. This CDR3 reads CASSESSSYNSPLHF. The CDR3 DNA sequence: TGCGCCAGCAGTGAAAGTAGCTCCTATAATTCACCCCTCCACTTT.

The V call is TRBV7-3, the J call TRBJ1-2; D remains ambiguous. Germline CDR1 reads SGHTA; CDR2 reads FQGTGA. The CDR3 consists of 12 residues. The V and J ends lost 5 bases and 1 base respectively, with 5 bases between them. CDR3 in DNA: TGTGCCAGCAGCCTCTTTAACTATGGCTACACCTTC. It translates to CASSLFNYGYTF.